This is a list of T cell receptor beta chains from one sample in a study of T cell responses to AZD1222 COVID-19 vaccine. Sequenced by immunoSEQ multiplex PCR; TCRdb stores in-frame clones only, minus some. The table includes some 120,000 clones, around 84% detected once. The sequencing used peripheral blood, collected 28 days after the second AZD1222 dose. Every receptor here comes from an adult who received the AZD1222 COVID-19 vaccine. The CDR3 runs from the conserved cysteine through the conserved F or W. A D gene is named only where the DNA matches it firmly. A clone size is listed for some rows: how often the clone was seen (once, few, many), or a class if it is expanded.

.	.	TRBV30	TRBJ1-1	CASMAHLVNTEAFF	TGTGCCTCGATGGCCCACTTGGTGAACACTGAAGCTTTCTTT
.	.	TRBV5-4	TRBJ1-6	CASSLSGSSYNSPLHF	TGTGCCAGCAGCTTGTCGGGGAGCTCCTATAATTCACCCCTCCACTTT
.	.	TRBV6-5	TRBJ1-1	CASHTFHTEAFF	TGTGCCAGCCACACTTTTCATACTGAAGCTTTCTTT
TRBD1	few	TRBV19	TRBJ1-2	CASSGTGTAIVGGYTF	TGTGCCAGTAGTGGAACCGGGACAGCGATTGTGGGGGGCTACACCTTC
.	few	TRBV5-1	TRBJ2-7	CASSLSSGDAYEQYF	TGCGCCAGCAGCTTGTCGTCGGGGGATGCCTACGAGCAGTACTTC
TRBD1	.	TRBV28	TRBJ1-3	CASGDRGSGNTIYF	TGTGCCAGCGGGGACAGGGGTAGTGGAAACACCATATATTTT
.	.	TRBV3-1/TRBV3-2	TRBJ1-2	CASRGRLRQPTFEGYTF	TGTGCCAGCAGGGGAAGACTACGACAACCAACGTTCGAGGGCTACACCTTC
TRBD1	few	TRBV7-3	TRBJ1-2	CASSLSDRGHGYTF	TGTGCCAGCAGCCTATCCGACAGGGGACATGGCTACACCTTC
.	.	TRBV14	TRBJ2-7	CASKGSSHYEQYF	TGTGCCAGCAAGGGCAGTTCGCACTACGAGCAGTACTTC
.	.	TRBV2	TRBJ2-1	CATSPNLGAYNEQFF	TGTGCCACCTCTCCAAACCTTGGGGCCTACAATGAGCAGTTCTTC
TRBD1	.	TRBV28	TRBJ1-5	CASSPGTGNQPQHF	TGTGCCAGCAGTCCCGGGACAGGGAATCAGCCCCAGCATTTT
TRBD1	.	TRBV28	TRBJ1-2	CASSLHGQGNYGYTF	TGTGCCAGCAGCCTCCATGGACAGGGGAACTATGGCTACACCTTC
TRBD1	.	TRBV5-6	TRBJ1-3	CASRRDRVDTIYF	TGTGCCAGCAGACGCGACAGGGTCGACACCATATATTTT
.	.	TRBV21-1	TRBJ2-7	CASSKWGRQVPYEQYF	TGTGCCAGCAGCAAATGGGGAAGACAGGTCCCCTACGAGCAGTACTTC
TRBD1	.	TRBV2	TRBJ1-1	CASRDRLNTEAFF	TGTGCCAGCAGGGACAGGTTAAACACTGAAGCTTTCTTT
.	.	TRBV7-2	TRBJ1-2	CASSLEAVYGYTF	TGTGCCAGCAGCTTAGAGGCAGTCTATGGCTACACCTTC
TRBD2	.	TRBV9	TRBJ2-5	CASSVGVSGGPTQETQYF	TGTGCCAGCAGCGTAGGGGTTAGCGGGGGCCCAACTCAAGAGACCCAGTACTTC
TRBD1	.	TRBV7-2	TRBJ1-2	CASSLVDRGNYGYTF	TGTGCCAGCAGCTTAGTAGACAGGGGGAACTATGGCTACACCTTC
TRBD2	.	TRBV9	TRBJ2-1	CASSATSGLAGGEFF	TGTGCCAGCAGCGCGACCTCGGGACTAGCGGGGGGGGAGTTCTTC
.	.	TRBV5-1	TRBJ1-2	CASSLEGDYGYTF	TGCGCCAGCAGCTTGGAGGGGGACTATGGCTACACCTTC
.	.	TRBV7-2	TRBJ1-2	CASSLDAFNNYGYTF	TGTGCCAGCAGCTTAGACGCCTTTAACAACTATGGCTACACCTTC
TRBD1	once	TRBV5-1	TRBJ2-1	CASSLEWTGGNNEQFF	TGCGCCAGCAGCTTGGAATGGACAGGGGGTAACAATGAGCAGTTCTTC
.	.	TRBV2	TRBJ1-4	CASSEMGQGNEKLFF	TGTGCCAGCAGTGAAATGGGGCAGGGTAATGAAAAACTGTTTTTT
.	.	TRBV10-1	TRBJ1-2	CASSGEGTYGYTF	TGCGCCAGCAGTGGAGAGGGGACCTATGGCTACACCTTC
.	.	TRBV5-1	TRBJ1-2	CASSPRDGANYGYTF	TGCGCCAGCAGCCCCCGGGACGGCGCCAACTATGGCTACACCTTC
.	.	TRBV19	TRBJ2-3	CASSIPPVADTQYF	TGTGCCAGTAGTATTCCCCCGGTCGCAGATACGCAGTATTTT
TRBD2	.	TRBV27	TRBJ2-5	CASSLGGGPETQYF	TGTGCCAGCAGTCTCGGGGGGGGGCCCGAGACCCAGTACTTC
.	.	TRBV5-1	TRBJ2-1	CASSLPLVGGSSYNEQFF	TGCGCCAGCAGCTTACCCCTGGTGGGGGGAAGCTCCTACAATGAGCAGTTCTTC
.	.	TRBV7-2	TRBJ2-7	CASPDDNSYEQYF	TGTGCCAGCCCGGACGACAACTCCTACGAGCAGTACTTC
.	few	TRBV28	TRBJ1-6	CASRPEPYSPLHF	TGTGCCAGCAGACCAGAACCGTATTCACCCCTCCACTTT
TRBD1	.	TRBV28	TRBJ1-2	CASSARTGRSGYTF	TGTGCCAGCAGTGCGCGGACAGGGCGGAGCGGCTACACCTTC